Shown below are 32 T cell receptor beta chains from a single sample sequenced in a study of T cell responses to AZD1222 COVID-19 vaccine. Here immunoSEQ multiplex PCR was the method, and the copy in TCRdb shows in-frame clones only, minus some. The sample lists 150,000 to 200,000 clones, roughly nine tenths occurring once. Specimen: peripheral blood, collected on day 0 of AZD1222 vaccination. These receptors all come from an adult in good health.

V and J are TRBV11-3 and TRBJ2-5; 13 bases are shared with TRBD2. CDR3 length equals 14 residues. The V gene's germline CDR1 is SGHNT and CDR2 YENEEA. V lost 5 bases, J lost 5 bases, and 2 bases stayed unmatched. The CDR3 nucleotides read TGTGCCAGCAGCCCGGGACTAGCGGGGGAGACCCAGTACTTC. Protein product: CASSPGLAGETQYF.

The rearrangement uses TRBV5-1 and TRBJ2-7; D remains unclear. Trimming took 3 bases from V and 3 from J, leaving 16 bases between them. The CDR3 has 15 residues. The V gene's germline CDR1 is SGHRS and CDR2 YFSETQ. This CDR3 is CASSSSVSRSYEQYF. The CDR3 nucleotides read TGCGCCAGCAGCTCCTCGGTGTCCCGGAGCTACGAGCAGTACTTC.

The chain uses TRBV18 and TRBJ2-7; tentatively, D is TRBD1 (5 bases). Germline CDR1 KGHSH, CDR2 LQKENI. The CDR3 contains 13 residues. V was cut by 6 bases and J by 2 bases, with 11 bases left in between. CDR3 nucleotide sequence: TGTGCCAGCTCCAAGACAGAGACCTACGAGCAGTACTTC. It specifies CASSKTETYEQYF.

Written as DNA, the CDR3 is TGTGCCAGCAGACGGACAGCCCTGAACACCGGGGAGCTGTTTTTT. Amino acids: CASRRTALNTGELFF. The chain is built from TRBV6-5 and TRBJ2-2, with TRBD1 as a possible D gene (6 bases). Germline assignment: CDR1 MNHEY and CDR2 SVGAGI. This CDR3 has 15 amino acids. Trimming took 6 bases from V and 1 from J, leaving 12 bases between them.

The genes are TRBV9 and TRBJ2-3, with 9 bases fitting TRBD2. The CDR3 is made up of 15 amino acids. Germline V lookup: CDR1 SGDLS, CDR2 YYNGEE. V lost 6 bases and J lost 6; bases outside the gene matches: 11. The CDR3 spells CASTLAGGLSDTQYF. The CDR3 DNA is TGTGCCAGCACCCTGGCGGGAGGGCTAAGCGATACGCAGTATTTT.

The gene calls are TRBV7-8 and TRBJ2-3; TRBD2 matches at 8 bases. The CDR3 extends over 17 amino acids. Trimming took 1 base from V and 5 from J; bases not matched to a gene: 11. The V gene's germline CDR1 is SGHVS and CDR2 FQNEAQ. CDR3 sequence (DNA): TGTGCCAGCAGCTTAGAACTAGCGGTCCTGAGAGGAGATACGCAGTATTTT. Encoded protein: CASSLELAVLRGDTQYF.

This chain links TRBV7-8 with TRBJ2-7; D remains unclear. The CDR3 runs to 12 residues. V was pared by 5 bases and J by 4 bases, with 9 bases between. Germline loops: CDR1 SGHVS, CDR2 FQNEAQ. The CDR3 loop reads CASSPALYEQYF. As DNA, the CDR3 is TGTGCCAGCAGCCCCGCCCTTTACGAGCAGTACTTC.

J is TRBJ2-3 and V is TRBV1; the D call of TRBD2 is as the table states it, not checked on the DNA. TRBV1 is marked as a pseudogene. This CDR3 has 16 residues. The CDR3 DNA is TGCACCAGCAGCCTTCGGGAGGGCCGGCGCACAGATACGCAGTATTTT. Translated, it gives CTSSLREGRRTDTQYF.

The gene calls are TRBV3-1 (or the pseudogene TRBV3-2) and TRBJ2-7; D call uncertain. Germline CDR1 reads LGHDT; CDR2 reads YNNKEL (reference sequence). This CDR3 contains 14 residues. V was trimmed by 0 bases and J by 0 bases, leaving 6 bases between them. CDR3 region: CASSQDPGSYEQYF. The CDR3 nucleotides read TGTGCCAGCAGCCAAGATCCCGGCTCCTACGAGCAGTACTTC.

In nucleotides, the CDR3 is TGTGCCAGCAGCTCGGGACAGGGGTTAGTGGGCACTGAAGCTTTCTTT. Residues: CASSSGQGLVGTEAFF. The J gene is TRBJ1-1, the V gene TRBV5-6; 10 bases are shared with TRBD1. Germline V lookup: CDR1 SGHDT, CDR2 YYEEEE. The CDR3 loop spans 16 amino acids. V lost 3 bases, J lost 4 bases, and 9 bases stayed unmatched.

V is TRBV3-1 (or the pseudogene TRBV3-2) and J is TRBJ2-1; tentative D call: TRBD2 (6 bases). This CDR3 region has 14 residues. V lost 1 base to trimming and J lost 6 bases, with 10 bases between them. Germline CDR1 and CDR2: LGHDT and YNNKEL (reference sequence). The CDR3 loop is CASSQAGEFNEQFF. DNA for the CDR3: TGTGCCAGCAGCCAAGCGGGAGAGTTCAATGAGCAGTTCTTC.

This chain joins TRBV6-5 and TRBJ2-7; D assignment may be TRBD1 or TRBD2 (5 bases each). V dropped 7 bases and J dropped 6 bases, with 10 bases sitting between them. The CDR3 covers 11 residues. CDR1 and CDR2 (germline): MNHEY, SVGAGI. CDR3 region: CASTLGGEQYF. CDR3 DNA sequence: TGTGCCAGCACTCTTGGGGGCGAGCAGTACTTC.

This chain connects TRBV29-1 to TRBJ1-1, with D uncertain. CDR1 SQVTM and CDR2 ANQGSEA come from the germline V gene. V was trimmed by 6 bases and J by 2 bases, leaving 13 bases between them. This CDR3 contains 13 residues. CDR3 coding DNA: TGCAGCGTCAACGAGCTTTTTAACACTGAAGCTTTCTTT. Translated, it gives CSVNELFNTEAFF.

The CDR3 region is CASSDLGDIYGYTF. The CDR3 bases are TGTGCCAGCAGCGATCTGGGGGACATCTATGGCTACACCTTC. The V call is TRBV7-9, the J call TRBJ1-2, with D possibly matching TRBD1 (6 bases). Trimming removed 5 bases from V and 4 bases from J, with 14 bases in between. The V gene's germline CDR1 is SEHNR and CDR2 FQNEAQ (reference sequence). The CDR3 length is 14 residues. The whole variable domain, remainder taken from reference TRBV7-9 and TRBJ1-2, is DTGVSQNPRHKITKRGQNVTFRCDPISEHNRLYWYRQTLGQGPEFLTYFQNEAQLEKSRLLSDRFSAERPKGSFSTLEIQRTEQGDSAMYLCASSDLGDIYGYTFGSGTRLTVV.

V and J are TRBV29-1 and TRBJ2-7, with 7 bases that match TRBD1. The CDR3 length is 12 residues. With V trimmed by 6 bases and J by 7 bases, 9 bases remained unmatched. Germline values: CDR1 SQVTM, CDR2 ANQGSEA. The CDR3 DNA is TGCAGCGTCACGGACAGGTCTCCGGAGCAGTACTTC. Its protein product is CSVTDRSPEQYF.

The V and J genes are TRBV7-8 and TRBJ1-6, with a tentative D call TRBD1 (5 bases). The V gene lost 5 bases and the J gene lost 13 bases, with 12 bases spanning the gap. The germline V gene encodes CDR1 SGHVS and CDR2 FQNEAQ. The CDR3 covers 12 residues. CDR3 bases: TGTGCCAGCAGCCTTCATAGGGGTCCCCTCCACTTT. This translates into CASSLHRGPLHF. Complete variable domain (other parts from reference TRBV7-8 and TRBJ1-6): GAGVSQSPRYKVAKRGQDVALRCDPISGHVSLFWYQQALGQGPEFLTYFQNEAQLDKSGLPSDRFFAERPEGSVSTLKIQRTQQEDSAVYLCASSLHRGPLHFGNGTRLTVT.

The chain joins TRBV2 to TRBJ1-5; no reliable D call. Germline V CDR1 and CDR2: SNHLY, FYNNEI. V lost 1 base and J lost 4, with 14 bases in between. The CDR3 is 16 residues long. The CDR3 nucleotides are TGTGCCAGCAGTGAAGGAGGACGGCGCCGGAATCAGCCCCAGCATTTT. This gives the protein CASSEGGRRRNQPQHF. Full variable domain (rest looked up from reference TRBV2 and TRBJ1-5): EPEVTQTPSHQVTQMGQEVILRCVPISNHLYFYWYRQILGQKVEFLVSFYNNEISEKSEIFDDQFSVERPDGSNFTLKIRSTKLEDSAMYFCASSEGGRRRNQPQHFGDGTRLSIL.

This chain connects TRBV30 to TRBJ2-7; weak D call: TRBD2 (6 bases). CDR1 is GTSNPN and CDR2 is SVGIG in the germline V gene (reference sequence). The CDR3 has 14 residues. V shed 2 bases and J shed 2 bases, with 13 bases lying between them. The CDR3 spells CAWSPGGKTYEQYF. The CDR3 nucleotides read TGTGCCTGGAGTCCCGGAGGGAAGACCTACGAGCAGTACTTC.

The rearrangement joins TRBV3-1 (or the pseudogene TRBV3-2) to TRBJ2-7, with 8 nucleotides matching TRBD1. The CDR3 is made up of 15 amino acids. Germline V lookup: CDR1 LGHDT, CDR2 YNNKEL (reference sequence). V lost 3 bases, J lost 2 bases, and 6 bases stayed unmatched. The CDR3 loop reads CASSHSDRVPYEQYF. CDR3 DNA: TGTGCCAGCAGCCACTCGGACAGGGTGCCCTACGAGCAGTACTTC.

CDR3 amino acids: CASSFRDNEKLFF. CDR3 nucleotide sequence: TGTGCCAGCAGTTTCAGAGATAATGAAAAACTGTTTTTT. V gene TRBV27 combines with J gene TRBJ1-4; D gene unclear. V lost 3 bases and J 4 bases, leaving 6 bases between the germline ends. The germline V gene has CDR1 MNHEY and CDR2 SMNVEV (reference sequence). The CDR3 loop spans 13 amino acids.

This rearrangement joins TRBV11-2 to TRBJ2-1; 13 nucleotides align to TRBD2. Unmatched junction bases numbered 8, after V lost 5 bases and J lost 7 bases. In germline, CDR1 is SGHAT, CDR2 FQNNGV. The CDR3 extends over 16 amino acids. CDR3 amino acids: CASSILAGGPLNEQFF. DNA for the CDR3: TGTGCCAGCAGCATACTAGCGGGAGGGCCTTTAAATGAGCAGTTCTTC.

V is TRBV10-3 and J is TRBJ2-1, with 9 bases matching TRBD2. Germline-derived CDR1 and CDR2 are ENHRY and SYGVKD. The CDR3 covers 16 residues. J was trimmed by 6 bases and V by 3 bases; bases with no gene match: 9. The CDR3 region is CAISDVAGAPINEQFF. The CDR3 DNA is TGTGCCATCAGTGATGTAGCGGGAGCGCCGATCAATGAGCAGTTCTTC.

CDR3 DNA: TGCGCCAGCAGCTTAGCGGGAGAGGCCTACAATGAGCAGTTCTTC. Translated: CASSLAGEAYNEQFF. The chain has TRBV5-1 and TRBJ2-1; TRBD2 agrees at 8 bases. The CDR3 length is 15 residues. Germline V gene sequence: CDR1 SGHRS, CDR2 YFSETQ. The ends lost 2 bases at V and 2 bases at J; junction bases unmatched: 3.

CDR3 nucleotide sequence: TGTGCCAGTGGGCCGGGACTGAACACTGAAGCTTTCTTT. Encoded protein: CASGPGLNTEAFF. The chain carries TRBV19 and TRBJ1-1; TRBD1 might be the D (5 bases). The CDR3 extends over 13 amino acids. The germline V gene encodes CDR1 LNHDA and CDR2 SQIVND (reference sequence). Trimming left V 8 bases short and J 0 bases short, with 10 bases between.

The rearrangement links TRBV10-3 to TRBJ1-1, with 9 nucleotides matching TRBD1. The germline V gene has CDR1 ENHRY and CDR2 SYGVKD. The CDR3 is 15 residues long. Germline trimming cut 10 bases from V and 4 bases from J; bases unmatched to any gene: 13. Here the CDR3 reads CASLGTGKGGTEAFF. For the CDR3, the DNA is TGTGCCAGCCTCGGGACAGGGAAAGGGGGCACTGAAGCTTTCTTT.

The chain links TRBV5-1 to TRBJ2-5, with 9 bases aligning to TRBD1. CDR3 size: 14 residues. From germline, CDR1 is SGHRS and CDR2 YFSETQ. After removal of 3 bases from V and 5 bases from J, the junction contained 5 bases not matched to a gene. CDR3 nucleotide sequence: TGCGCCAGCAGCTCGACAGGGGGGAGGGAGACCCAGTACTTC. Protein sequence: CASSSTGGRETQYF.

The chain carries TRBV6-1 and TRBJ1-2; the match to TRBD1 covers 8 bases. V shed 3 bases and J 2 bases; nucleotides not matched to a gene: 8. The V gene's germline CDR1 is MNHNS and CDR2 SASEGT. The CDR3 has 16 amino acids. DNA for the CDR3: TGTGCCAGCAGTGAGGAGGACAGGGCTCGCAACTATGGCTACACCTTC. Amino acid sequence: CASSEEDRARNYGYTF.

The chain couples TRBV18 to TRBJ1-1, with 7 nucleotides matching TRBD1. V shed 5 bases and J 3 bases; nucleotides not matched to a gene: 3. Germline CDR1 reads KGHSH; CDR2 reads LQKENI. The CDR3 sequence is 13 residues long. The DNA of the CDR3 is TGTGCCAGCTCAACTGACAGGGACACTGAAGCTTTCTTT. Its protein is CASSTDRDTEAFF.

This clone was observed a few times. This chain connects TRBV5-1 to TRBJ1-1, with TRBD1 as a possible D gene (5 bases). With 0 bases removed from V and 4 bases from J, the gap between germline ends came to 13 bases. The CDR3 is 15 amino acids. In germline, CDR1 is SGHRS, CDR2 YFSETQ. The CDR3 region has the DNA TGCGCCAGCAGCTTGGTGCAGGGCAAGGGCACTGAAGCTTTCTTT. Protein: CASSLVQGKGTEAFF.

The chain employs TRBV5-4 and TRBJ1-2, with TRBD1 as a possible D gene (5 bases). Germline CDR1 reads SGHNT; CDR2 reads YYREEE (reference sequence). Trimming removed 4 bases at V and 4 bases at J, with 20 bases between. This CDR3 is built from 16 residues. The CDR3 protein is CASSPASPKQVYGYTF. In nucleotides, the CDR3 is TGTGCCAGCAGCCCTGCCTCCCCAAAACAGGTCTATGGCTACACCTTC.

This chain joins TRBV7-2 and TRBJ2-7, with 7 bases lining up with TRBD2. CDR3 length: 15 residues. Trimming removed 5 bases from V and 5 bases from J; junction bases left unmatched: 12. Germline CDR1 SGHTA, CDR2 FQGNSA. The CDR3 loop reads CASSAGLDRVHEQYF. In DNA form, the CDR3 reads TGTGCCAGCAGCGCCGGACTAGATCGTGTGCACGAGCAGTACTTC.

This chain uses TRBV10-3 with TRBJ1-1; TRBD1 is a possible D gene (6 bases). The CDR3 contains 14 residues. Trimming took 6 bases from V and 3 from J, leaving 14 bases between them. Germline V gives CDR1 ENHRY, CDR2 SYGVKD. The CDR3 bases are TGTGCCATCAGATCCCGGGACACGCACACTGAAGCTTTCTTT. It is translated as CAIRSRDTHTEAFF.